Below are 21 T cell receptor beta chains sequenced from a single sample in a study of human T cells and chemical hapten exposure. Via MiXCR, TCRdb re-called the RACE reads, giving one row per CDR3 protein. The table records roughly 150,000 distinct CDR3 sequences, 10% to 15% of them present only once. This sample's time point: patch test 2, 6 weeks after DPC sensitization. As for treatment: therapeutic diphenylcyclopropenone sensitization with weekly scalp DPC. This material consisted of whole blood, taken in connection with sensitization to the hapten diphenylcyclopropenone (DPC). Source of these receptors: a woman aged 50 to 60 with alopecia areata. Some clones in this sample may be carry-over from other donors' samples.

This chain joins TRBV6-1 and TRBJ2-3; 8 bases match TRBD2. The germline CDR1 and CDR2 sequences are MNHNS and SASEGT. This CDR3 is 14 amino acids long. After removal of 7 bases from V and 0 bases from J, the junction contained 3 bases not matched to a gene. CDR3 in amino acids: CASTAGGSTDTQYF. The CDR3 DNA follows: TGTGCCAGCACCGCGGGAGGAAGCACAGATACGCAGTATTTT.

This clonotype came up a few times. The chain combines TRBV7-9 with TRBJ2-3; no clear D gene. The V gene's germline CDR1 is SEHNR and CDR2 FQNEAQ (reference sequence). Trimming stripped 5 bases from V and 6 bases from J, with 15 bases between. The CDR3 extends over 14 amino acids. The CDR3 DNA sequence: TGTGCCAGCAGCCCTGCTTTTTTGGTCGATACGCAGTATTTT. Translating gives CASSPAFLVDTQYF.

This clonotype was observed at least ten times. This chain uses TRBV20-1 with TRBJ2-1; 11 nucleotides align to TRBD2. The CDR3 sequence is 17 residues long. The junction had 4 bases not matched to a gene; V was cut back by 0 bases and J by 0 bases. Germline CDR1 DFQATT, CDR2 SNEGSKA (reference sequence). Written as DNA, the CDR3 is TGCAGTGCTAGAGATCCGACTAGCGGGACCTCCTACAATGAGCAGTTCTTC. Translation: CSARDPTSGTSYNEQFF.

This clonotype occurred many times. The rearrangement uses TRBV24-1 and TRBJ2-4, with no clear D. V was trimmed by 4 bases and J by 0 bases, leaving 15 bases between them. The CDR3 runs 17 residues. From germline, CDR1 is KGHDR and CDR2 SFDVKD. CDR3 nucleotides: TGTGCCACCAGTGACATAATCCGATCTGTAGCCAAAAACATTCAGTACTTC. Translation: CATSDIIRSVAKNIQYF.

This chain links TRBV14 with TRBJ2-5, with a weak D call TRBD1 (5 bases). Germline-derived CDR1 and CDR2 are SGHDN and FVKESK. There are 18 residues in the CDR3. V lost 3 bases and J lost 6, with 26 bases in between. The CDR3 is CASSHLMTELQGSKTQYF. The CDR3 bases are TGTGCCAGCAGCCACCTCATGACCGAACTCCAGGGATCCAAGACCCAGTACTTC.

This sequence joins TRBV7-9 and TRBJ2-3; D possibly matches TRBD1 or TRBD2 (5 bases each). Germline values: CDR1 SEHNR, CDR2 FQNEAQ (reference sequence). Between the trimmed V and J ends, which lost 5 bases and 2 bases, there was a span of 17 bases. The CDR3 is made up of 16 amino acids. The CDR3: CASSLGRVQYTDTQYF. As DNA, the CDR3 is TGTGCCAGCAGCCTGGGACGGGTCCAATACACAGATACGCAGTATTTT. The variable domain in full, completed from reference TRBV7-9 and TRBJ2-3, reads DTGVSQNPRHKITKRGQNVTFRCDPISEHNRLYWYRQTLGQGPEFLTYFQNEAQLEKSRLLSDRFSAERPKGSFSTLEIQRTEQGDSAMYLCASSLGRVQYTDTQYFGPGTRLTVL.

The table lists this clonotype with a few counts. V gene TRBV30 combines with J gene TRBJ1-3, with D uncertain. The V gene's germline CDR1 is GTSNPN and CDR2 SVGIG (reference sequence). CDR3 size: 13 residues. Between the trimmed V and J ends, which lost 1 base and 0 bases, there was a span of 4 bases. As DNA, the CDR3 is TGTGCCTGGAGTGCAGTCTCTGGAAACACCATATATTTT. Translating gives CAWSAVSGNTIYF.

In this sample, this clonotype turned up a few times. The chain uses TRBV11-2 and TRBJ2-1; D remains unclear. The CDR3 is 15 amino acids. Germline CDR1 and CDR2: SGHAT and FQNNGV. Between the trimmed V and J ends, which lost 5 bases and 6 bases, there was a span of 17 bases. The CDR3 nucleotides read TGTGCCAGCAGCCCACTCCCCGGTTTTTTCAATGAGCAGTTCTTC. Its translation is CASSPLPGFFNEQFF.

This clonotype has just a few counts. V usage is TRBV18 and J usage is TRBJ2-3; tentatively, D is TRBD1 (5 bases). Between the trimmed V and J ends, which lost 1 base and 2 bases, there was a span of 10 bases. CDR3 size: 15 residues. Germline lookup yields CDR1 KGHSH and CDR2 LQKENI. As DNA, the CDR3 is TGTGCCAGCTCACCACAGGCAGGGCCCACAGATACGCAGTATTTT. Amino acid sequence: CASSPQAGPTDTQYF.

This clonotype was observed many times. The J gene is TRBJ2-5, the V gene TRBV7-9, with 7 bases lining up with TRBD1. The germline V gene encodes CDR1 SEHNR and CDR2 FQNEAQ (reference sequence). Trimming took 5 bases from V and 5 from J; bases not matched to a gene: 8. The CDR3 is 14 amino acids. CDR3 residues: CASSPFDRDETQYF. The CDR3, as DNA: TGTGCCAGCAGCCCGTTTGACAGGGACGAGACCCAGTACTTC.

V and J are TRBV29-1 and TRBJ2-7; a possible D gene is TRBD1 (5 bases). The CDR3 is 11 amino acids. Looked up from germline, CDR1 is SQVTM and CDR2 is ANQGSEA. Trimming removed 3 bases from V and 5 bases from J, with 8 bases in between. The chain's CDR3 is CSVEGRDEQYF. In DNA form, the CDR3 reads TGCAGCGTTGAGGGCAGGGACGAGCAGTACTTC.

J is TRBJ2-3 and V is TRBV5-4, with D unresolved. V was trimmed by 5 bases and J by 0 bases, leaving 10 bases between them. CDR1 is SGHNT, CDR2 YYREEE, per germline (reference sequence). The CDR3 is 14 residues long. The CDR3 region is CASSRDKSTDTQYF. The DNA of the CDR3 is TGTGCCAGCAGTCGAGACAAAAGCACAGATACGCAGTATTTT.

As regards this clonotype: Its ends do not fully match the called genes, so a read error is possible. The rearrangement joins TRBV7-2 to TRBJ1-4; D is ambiguous. The germline V gene encodes CDR1 SGHTA and CDR2 FQGNSA. The CDR3 runs to 15 residues. As DNA, the CDR3 is TGTGCCAGCAGCTTAGTACAGACAACTAATGAAATACTGTTTTTT. Translating gives CASSLVQTTNEILFF.

The gene calls are TRBV9 and TRBJ2-5, with 11 bases lining up with TRBD2. The J segment lost 3 bases and the V segment lost 2 bases, leaving 3 bases of the junction unmatched. The CDR3 totals 15 residues. Per germline, CDR1 SGDLS and CDR2 YYNGEE. DNA of the CDR3: TGTGCCAGCAGCGTCCTTAGCGGGAGGGAAGAGACCCAGTACTTC. Translation: CASSVLSGREETQYF.

This clonotype was seen at least ten times. The gene calls are TRBV28 and TRBJ1-2; a weak D match, TRBD1 (6 bases). The V gene's germline CDR1 is MDHEN and CDR2 SYDVKM. The V end lost 8 bases, the J end lost 8 bases, and 18 bases lay between the germline ends. This CDR3 comprises 13 residues. The DNA of the CDR3 is TGTGCCAGCTATGACCGACAGGCACGCGGCTACACCTTC. This encodes CASYDRQARGYTF.

This clonotype was seen a handful of times. The rearrangement uses TRBV7-2 and TRBJ2-3; 11 nucleotides align to TRBD1. V was pared by 5 bases and J by 4 bases, with 5 bases of the junction left unmatched. CDR1 is SGHTA and CDR2 is FQGNSA in the germline V gene. The CDR3 length is 15 residues. CDR3 coding DNA: TGTGCCAGCAGCAAAGGGGACAGGGGGGCAGATACGCAGTATTTT. Translating gives CASSKGDRGADTQYF.

The chain employs TRBV11-3 and TRBJ2-1; TRBD2 matches 8 bases. J gave up 7 bases and V 1 base, and 0 bases lay outside the gene matches. There are 13 residues in the CDR3. The germline CDR1 and CDR2 sequences are SGHNT and YENEEA. CDR3 sequence: CASSLASGNEQFF. The CDR3 nucleotides read TGTGCCAGCAGCTTAGCTAGCGGGAATGAGCAGTTCTTC. The full variable domain, completed using reference TRBV11-3 and TRBJ2-1, is EAGVVQSPRYKIIEKKQPVAFWCNPISGHNTLYWYLQNLGQGPELLIRYENEEAVDDSQLPKDRFSAERLKGVDSTLKIQPAELGDSAVYLCASSLASGNEQFFGPGTRLTVL.

This chain uses TRBV28 with TRBJ1-5, with D perhaps matching TRBD1 (6 bases). Germline V gene data show CDR1 as MDHEN and CDR2 as SYDVKM. The CDR3 is made up of 17 amino acids. V lost 2 bases and J 1 base, leaving 15 bases between the germline ends. The CDR3 DNA is TGTGCCAGCAGTTTAGGCCGGGGGGGCCTGAGCAATCAGCCCCAGCATTTT. Translated: CASSLGRGGLSNQPQHF.

V is TRBV12-3 or TRBV12-4 and J is TRBJ2-2, with unresolved D. The ends were cut back, 7 bases at V and 1 base at J, with 1 base in the middle. The CDR3 has 11 residues. CDR3 loop: CASKNTGELFF. CDR3 nucleotide sequence: TGTGCCAGCAAGAACACCGGGGAGCTGTTTTTT.

This sequence joins TRBV7-2 and TRBJ2-1; 8 bases line up with TRBD2. CDR3 length: 15 residues. J lost 6 bases, V lost 4 bases, and 8 bases had no gene match. Per the germline V gene, CDR1 is SGHTA and CDR2 is FQGNSA. CDR3 residues: CASSSSGTSSNEQFF. In DNA, the CDR3 is TGTGCCAGCAGCTCCTCCGGGACTAGTAGCAATGAGCAGTTCTTC.

The V call is TRBV7-2, the J call TRBJ2-3, with 8 nucleotides matching TRBD1. Germline trimming cut 1 base from V and 5 bases from J; bases unmatched to any gene: 11. Germline CDR1 and CDR2: SGHTA and FQGNSA. This CDR3 contains 17 residues. As DNA, the CDR3 is TGTGCCAGCAGCTTAGTAGGCAGGGGGCGCGGAGGAGATACGCAGTATTTT. It specifies CASSLVGRGRGGDTQYF.